Described below is a single TCR beta chain sequence and its context. These data are taken from a study of T cell changes during pregnancy in multiple sclerosis. The table came from immunoSEQ multiplex PCR; TCRdb's copy has only in-frame clones and leaves some out. Of about 110,000 clones listed, approximately 90% are singletons. J was trimmed by 5 bases and V by 8 bases; bases with no gene match: 0. This CDR3 contains 12 residues. Germline V gene sequence: CDR1 MNHEY, CDR2 SVGAGI. The sample consisted of peripheral blood, taken after pregnancy. The V and J genes are TRBV6-5 and TRBJ1-5; 10 nucleotides match TRBD1. The receptor comes from a female donor with multiple sclerosis, enrolled in a pregnancy study. CDR3 in DNA: TGTGCCAGCGGGACAGGGGATCAGCCCCAGCATTTT. This translates into CASGTGDQPQHF.